This T cell receptor beta chain was profiled in a study of beta chain features in type 1 diabetes. Expressed TCRB transcripts got sequenced, as all isolated RNA was reverse transcribed. Using immunoSEQ multiplex PCR, the repertoire was profiled, and TCRdb retains in-frame clones only, with some absent. The data show about 260,000 clones, approximately 70% seen once. Germline CDR1 reads GTSNPN; CDR2 reads SVGIG (reference sequence). The CDR3 consists of 16 residues. Trimming left V 1 base short and J 0 bases short, with 13 bases between. This TCR derives from a man aged 25-45 years in good health. The sequenced sample was naive CD4+ T cells from blood. The chain is built from TRBV30 and TRBJ2-1; D ambiguous. CDR3 DNA sequence: TGTGCCTGGAGTGGTAGGGCTCCGAGCTCCTACAATGAGCAGTTCTTC. Its protein product is CAWSGRAPSSYNEQFF.